This TCR beta chain was sequenced in a study of T cell responses to AZD1222 COVID-19 vaccine (dated by TCRdb to about 2021). Regarding the complete study: AZD1222 recipients whose second dose came at about 4 weeks and those whose second dose came at about 12 weeks were combined into one group, since spike-specific TCR depth and breadth did not differ between the two schedules. TCR sequencing covered approximately 230 trial participants: 200 to 220 given two doses of AZD1222 and approximately 25 given two doses of MenACWY control vaccine. Trial participants were enrolled by age into 18-55, 56-69 and 70-plus year subgroups, with roughly 150, 30 and 60 TCR-sequenced participants respectively.

Deletion took 3 bases off V and 5 bases off J, with a span of 11 bases between the germline ends. The germline V gene encodes CDR1 SGHVS and CDR2 FQNEAQ. Measured from the cysteine to the phenylalanine, the CDR3 is 15 residues long. Kept here is only the CDR3 DNA, which spans 45 bases and is read in frame from base 1. Here is what the overall study found, with its caveats: Conclusions about previously exposed vaccinees were limited because only a handful of AZD1222 recipients were SARS-CoV-2 seropositive at baseline. In the small 56-69-year group, the increase in depth fell short of significance, most likely because of low power. After two AZD1222 doses, spike-specific TCR breadth and depth were significantly higher than at day 0 and than in MenACWY recipients. Participants were mostly white British, with more females than males. The authors suggested clonal diversity may have been underestimated. Reportedly, almost half of the unique spike-specific TCRs recognized epitopes lying outside the regions that are mutated in the B.1.351 and B.1.1.7 variants. The whole spike protein was spanned by vaccine-associated CD4 TCRs, and dominant responses were seen in regions 160-218 and 743-854. Because no day 14 peak-response samples were available, the repertoires could be characterized only after the peak T cell response.

Concerning this clone itself: Its target antigen remains unknown. It has no much larger one-base neighbor in the sample; base qualities were not kept.

Sample time point, as interpreted from the label and publication: baseline before first vaccination. The vaccinee samples were drawn from two UK trials, COV001 and COV002, one of which was a single-blind randomized controlled phase 2/3 trial testing AZD1222 (ChAdOx1 nCoV-19) in healthy adults. Trial participant PBMC samples were collected at day 0 and day 28 after the second dose for TCRbeta chain sequencing. The CDR3 regions of human TCRbeta chains were analyzed by immunosequencing. The study's processing was this. Repertoire TCRs were checked for matches against a reference library of SARS-CoV-2-specific TCRs that had been generated using the MIRA antigen-specificity platform. Breadth was defined as the fraction of unique TCRs that were SARS-CoV-2-associated. Depth was defined as the fraction of total T cells that were SARS-CoV-2-associated. Each spike-specific TCR was assigned to its reactive spike region and to a CD4 or CD8 class using the MIRA data. Log10-transformed breadth and depth values were compared by one-way ANOVA with Sidak's multiple comparisons tests. Sourced from immuneACCESS, this table was stored by TCRdb with only in-frame sequences that have V and J called. A share of the clones is absent; for the studies checked, an unresolved V gene accounts for under half, and the remainder has no known explanation. V, J and clone size are those of that table, while D and trimming were read from the DNA. This sample has some 120,000 clones in its table, and roughly nine tenths of those were observed once. The ten largest clones represent 1.5% to 1.8% of the sample.

This sequence uses TRBV7-8 and TRBJ1-6; the D gene is perhaps TRBD1, from 5 matching bases. This clonotype was obtained from an adult in good health. The sample was peripheral blood, taken on day 0 of AZD1222 vaccination. The DNA is as follows: TGTGCCAGCAGCTTGAGGAGGGGAGATAATTCACCCCTCCACTTT. It codes for CASSLRRGDNSPLHF.